These 28 T cell receptor beta chains were sequenced from one sample in a study of OX40 agonist ivuxolimab in advanced cancers. Profiled with immunoSEQ multiplex PCR; TCRdb holds only in-frame clones, not every one. The sample yields almost 80,000 clones, 80% to 90% seen once. The sequencing here drew on CD4+ or CD8+ T cells sorted from blood, taken in a trial of the OX40 agonist ivuxolimab. Every receptor here comes from an adult with an advanced solid tumor such as melanoma, head and neck, liver or kidney cancer.

The chain joins TRBV18 to TRBJ1-2; D perhaps matches TRBD1 (6 bases). V lost 3 bases and J 8 bases, leaving 19 bases between the germline ends. Per germline, CDR1 KGHSH and CDR2 LQKENI. The CDR3 is 15 residues long. CDR3 DNA: TGTGCCAGCTCACCTCGACAGGAAGATAGCTACGGCTACACCTTC. The encoded protein is CASSPRQEDSYGYTF. The variable domain in full, with the rest retrieved from reference TRBV18 and TRBJ1-2, is NAGVMQNPRHLVRRRGQEARLRCSPMKGHSHVYWYRQLPEEGLKFMVYLQKENIIDESGMPKERFSAEFPKEGPSILRIQQVVRGDSAAYFCASSPRQEDSYGYTFGSGTRLTVV.

This chain uses TRBV27 with TRBJ1-1; D unresolved. The CDR3 length is 14 residues. In germline, CDR1 is MNHEY, CDR2 SMNVEV (reference sequence). The ends were cut back, 3 bases at V and 5 bases at J, with 13 bases in the middle. The CDR3 coding sequence is TGTGCCAGCAGTTTCACCCCACTCAGGACTGAAGCTTTCTTT. It is translated as CASSFTPLRTEAFF.

This clone occurred a few times. This chain links TRBV30 with TRBJ2-1, with D perhaps matching TRBD2 (7 bases). The germline gives CDR1 GTSNPN, CDR2 SVGIG (reference sequence). Trimming pared 4 bases from V and 0 bases from J, leaving 10 bases between. The CDR3 is made up of 14 amino acids. In DNA, the CDR3 is TGTGCCTGGAAGGGAGGGGGCTCCTACAATGAGCAGTTCTTC. Translated: CAWKGGGSYNEQFF. Full variable domain (missing parts from reference TRBV30 and TRBJ2-1): SQTIHQWPATLVQPVGSPLSLECTVEGTSNPNLYWYRQAAGRGLQLLFYSVGIGQISSEVPQNLSASRPQDRQFILSSKKLLLSDSGFYLCAWKGGGSYNEQFFGPGTRLTVL.

This sequence joins TRBV29-1 and TRBJ2-3; TRBD2 aligns across 7 bases. After removal of 5 bases from V and 6 bases from J, the junction contained 17 bases not matched to a gene. The CDR3 has 16 amino acids. The germline V gene encodes CDR1 SQVTM and CDR2 ANQGSEA. CDR3: CSVLSRRESFYDTQYF. CDR3 nucleotides: TGCAGCGTTCTTTCGCGGCGGGAGTCTTTTTACGATACGCAGTATTTT.

The chain joins TRBV18 to TRBJ1-6, with 7 bases matching TRBD1. The CDR3 extends over 14 amino acids. Germline V CDR1 and CDR2: KGHSH, LQKENI. Unmatched junction bases numbered 7, after V lost 6 bases and J lost 8 bases. For the CDR3, the DNA is TGTGCCAGCTCGACCAGACAGGGAGATTCACCCCTCCACTTT. The encoded protein is CASSTRQGDSPLHF.

The chain employs TRBV5-1 and TRBJ2-4, with TRBD2 as a possible D gene (6 bases). Between the trimmed V and J ends, which lost 3 bases and 0 bases, there was a span of 7 bases. This CDR3 contains 14 residues. CDR1 and CDR2 from the germline V gene are SGHRS and YFSETQ. The CDR3 protein is CASSYSGAKNIQYF. The CDR3 DNA sequence: TGCGCCAGCAGCTATAGCGGAGCCAAAAACATTCAGTACTTC.

The chain employs TRBV19 and TRBJ1-2, with TRBD1 as a possible D gene (5 bases). The CDR3 spans 15 residues. In germline, CDR1 is LNHDA, CDR2 SQIVND (reference sequence). Deletions cut 6 bases from V and 4 bases from J, with 18 bases between. The CDR3 coding sequence is TGTGCCAGTAGACTTTCCGGGACCCTTCGCTATGGCTACACCTTC. Translating gives CASRLSGTLRYGYTF.

In its sample, this clone was seen a few times. The V and J genes are TRBV4-1 and TRBJ1-2; D is unclear. The CDR3 has 14 residues. Germline CDR1 MGHRA, CDR2 YSYEKL. The V end was cut by 1 base, the J end by 7 bases, with 13 bases between. The DNA for the CDR3 is TGCGCCAGCAGCCAAGTTGTGGCGTTTGTTGGCTACACCTTC. Translated: CASSQVVAFVGYTF.

The chain is built from TRBV27 and TRBJ1-2, with TRBD1 matching over 8 bases. This CDR3 is 16 amino acids long. Looked up from germline, CDR1 is MNHEY and CDR2 is SMNVEV (reference sequence). Trimming cost V 5 bases and J 1 base; bases outside gene matches: 9. CDR3 nucleotide sequence: TGTGCCAGCAGTCCACTCCGGGACAGGATTAACTATGGCTACACCTTC. This codes for CASSPLRDRINYGYTF.

The V gene is TRBV19, the J gene TRBJ2-1; maybe TRBD2 (5 bases). The V gene's germline CDR1 is LNHDA and CDR2 SQIVND (reference sequence). This CDR3 is 17 amino acids long. Trimming removed 1 base at V and 5 bases at J, with 18 bases between. The CDR3 loop reads CASSIGYRSGYNNEQFF. CDR3 DNA sequence: TGTGCCAGTAGTATAGGTTATAGGAGCGGCTACAACAATGAGCAGTTCTTC.

CDR3 DNA: TGCGCCAGCAGCCTTTCCGGGACCTTAGACGAGCAGTACTTC. It codes for CASSLSGTLDEQYF. The V call is TRBV4-3, the J call TRBJ2-7; the D gene could be TRBD1 or TRBD2 (5 bases each). The length of the CDR3 is 14 residues. CDR1 is LGHNA and CDR2 is YSLEER in the germline V gene. Trimming pared 4 bases from V and 5 bases from J, leaving 15 bases between.

This chain connects TRBV27 to TRBJ1-1, with 7 positions matching TRBD1. The J segment lost 5 bases and the V segment lost 3 bases, leaving 18 bases of the junction unmatched. The CDR3 consists of 18 residues. The germline gives CDR1 MNHEY, CDR2 SMNVEV (reference sequence). The CDR3 DNA reads TGTGCCAGCAGTTTCCCTCTCAACAGGGGACGATCGGAAACTGAAGCTTTCTTT. Its protein product is CASSFPLNRGRSETEAFF.

This rearrangement joins TRBV5-4 to TRBJ1-1; TRBD1 matches at 8 bases. Trimming removed 4 bases from V and 1 base from J; junction bases left unmatched: 12. The CDR3 totals 17 residues. Germline CDR1 and CDR2: SGHNT and YYREEE (reference sequence). CDR3 nucleotides: TGTGCCAGCAGCCGCCCGGGTCAGGGGGCGCCGAACACTGAAGCTTTCTTT. Translation gives CASSRPGQGAPNTEAFF.

The CDR3 sequence is CASSVLDARVSYEQYF. CDR3 DNA sequence: TGTGCCAGCAGCGTATTAGACGCAAGAGTCTCCTACGAGCAGTACTTC. V gene TRBV9 combines with J gene TRBJ2-7; D gene unclear. V lost 1 base and J 0 bases, leaving 14 bases between the germline ends. The V gene's germline CDR1 is SGDLS and CDR2 YYNGEE. The CDR3 totals 16 residues. The full variable domain, rest sourced from reference TRBV9 and TRBJ2-7, is DSGVTQTPKHLITATGQRVTLRCSPRSGDLSVYWYQQSLDQGLQFLIQYYNGEERAKGNILERFSAQQFPDLHSELNLSSLELGDSALYFCASSVLDARVSYEQYFGPGTRLTVT.

This clone showed up just once. This chain joins TRBV6-5 and TRBJ2-5; a weak D match, TRBD2 (5 bases). V was pared by 6 bases and J by 13 bases, with 15 bases between. Looked up from germline, CDR1 is MNHEY and CDR2 is SVGAGI. The CDR3 runs to 11 residues. The CDR3 loop reads CASSRPGYVYF. The DNA of the CDR3 is TGTGCCAGCAGCCGTCCGGGATATGTGTACTTC.

The gene calls are TRBV13 and TRBJ1-2; no firm D call. This CDR3 has 16 amino acids. CDR1 is PRHDT and CDR2 is FYEKMQ in the germline V gene (reference sequence). Trimming took 0 bases from V and 8 from J, leaving 19 bases between them. The CDR3 nucleotides read TGTGCCAGCAGCTTAGGCGAGGGCAGACATCTATGGGGCTACACCTTC. Its protein is CASSLGEGRHLWGYTF.

As DNA, the CDR3 is TGTGCCAGCAGCCGGACTGTCAACACAGATACGCAGTATTTT. Translation: CASSRTVNTDTQYF. The chain joins TRBV5-4 to TRBJ2-3; a possible D gene is TRBD2 (5 bases). This CDR3 is 14 amino acids long. The V end lost 4 bases, the J end lost 2 bases, and 11 bases lay between the germline ends. The germline V gene has CDR1 SGHNT and CDR2 YYREEE (reference sequence). The entire variable domain, with the rest obtained from reference TRBV5-4 and TRBJ2-3, is as follows: ETGVTQSPTHLIKTRGQQVTLRCSSQSGHNTVSWYQQALGQGPQFIFQYYREEENGRGNFPPRFSGLQFPNYSSELNVNALELDDSALYLCASSRTVNTDTQYFGPGTRLTVL.

This clone was seen only once. This rearrangement joins TRBV4-2 to TRBJ2-3; 12 positions agree with TRBD2. This CDR3 is built from 14 residues. Per germline, CDR1 LGHNA and CDR2 YNFKEQ. V was pared by 4 bases and J by 6 bases, with 2 bases of the junction left unmatched. CDR3 residues: CASSPGTSGDTQYF. In nucleotides, the CDR3 is TGTGCCAGCAGCCCTGGGACTAGCGGGGATACGCAGTATTTT.

This clone was counted a single time. The chain couples TRBV15 to TRBJ1-5; TRBD1 is a possible D gene (6 bases). CDR1 and CDR2 from the germline V gene are LNHNV and YYDKDF (reference sequence). Trimming took 0 bases from V and 7 from J, leaving 16 bases between them. The CDR3 length is 16 residues. The CDR3 loop reads CATSRDLGAVEQPQHF. The CDR3 coding sequence is TGTGCCACCAGCAGAGATTTGGGGGCTGTAGAGCAGCCCCAGCATTTT. The full variable domain, with the rest looked up from reference TRBV15 and TRBJ1-5, is DAMVIQNPRYQVTQFGKPVTLSCSQTLNHNVMYWYQQKSSQAPKLLFHYYDKDFNNEADTPDNFQSRRPNTSFCFLDIRSPGLGDTAMYLCATSRDLGAVEQPQHFGDGTRLSIL.

The chain is built from TRBV4-1 and TRBJ2-7; D remains unclear. The CDR3 has 16 amino acids. Trimming removed 2 bases from V and 0 bases from J, with 14 bases in between. CDR1 is MGHRA, CDR2 YSYEKL, per germline. The CDR3 bases are TGCGCCAGCAGCCAATCGGCAGCTACCAGCTCCTACGAGCAGTACTTC. Encoded protein: CASSQSAATSSYEQYF.

The CDR3 DNA sequence: TGTGCCAGCAGTCACAGGGGGGTGGACTATGGCTACACCTTC. It codes for CASSHRGVDYGYTF. The chain is built from TRBV25-1 and TRBJ1-2; 8 positions match TRBD1. This CDR3 contains 14 residues. V was pared by 5 bases and J by 3 bases, with 5 bases of the junction left unmatched. Germline loops: CDR1 MGHDK, CDR2 SYGVNS.

This clone was seen repeatedly, ten times or more. The V call is TRBV30, the J call TRBJ2-1; TRBD1 matches 9 bases. Germline V lookup: CDR1 GTSNPN, CDR2 SVGIG (reference sequence). This CDR3 has 14 amino acids. V lost 7 bases and J lost 6; bases outside the gene matches: 10. CDR3 sequence: CAYSSHRGLNEQFF. Written as DNA, the CDR3 is TGTGCCTACTCATCTCACAGGGGGCTCAATGAGCAGTTCTTC. Based on the CDR3 plus reference TRBV30 and TRBJ2-1, the full variable domain is SQTIHQWPATLVQPVGSPLSLECTVEGTSNPNLYWYRQAAGRGLQLLFYSVGIGQISSEVPQNLSASRPQDRQFILSSKKLLLSDSGFYLCAYSSHRGLNEQFFGPGTRLTVL.

The chain links TRBV9 to TRBJ1-1, with D possibly being TRBD1 (5 bases). The V and J ends lost 0 bases and 5 bases respectively, with 14 bases between them. The CDR3 length is 15 residues. Germline CDR1 reads SGDLS; CDR2 reads YYNGEE. This CDR3 reads CASSVGDGGYTEAFF. The CDR3 nucleotides read TGTGCCAGCAGCGTAGGGGATGGGGGATATACTGAAGCTTTCTTT.

This chain uses TRBV18 with TRBJ2-4, with a possible D match to TRBD1 (5 bases). Between the trimmed V and J ends, which lost 3 bases and 5 bases, there was a span of 14 bases. The CDR3 runs to 15 residues. Germline V gene sequence: CDR1 KGHSH, CDR2 LQKENI. The CDR3 sequence: CASSPSGIRENIQYF. DNA of the CDR3: TGTGCCAGCTCACCGTCAGGGATCCGGGAAAACATTCAGTACTTC.

V gene TRBV30 combines with J gene TRBJ2-1, with D tentatively TRBD2 (6 bases). Per the germline V gene, CDR1 is GTSNPN and CDR2 is SVGIG (reference sequence). The CDR3 contains 15 residues. V lost 3 bases and J 2 bases, leaving 14 bases between the germline ends. CDR3 sequence: CAWSRAASAYNEQFF. Here the CDR3 DNA reads TGTGCCTGGAGCCGAGCGGCTAGCGCCTACAATGAGCAGTTCTTC.

CDR3 sequence (DNA): TGTGCCAGCAGTGTCAGGGGGCCTAACACAGATACGCAGTATTTT. It specifies CASSVRGPNTDTQYF. The chain has TRBV25-1 and TRBJ2-3, with 8 bases fitting TRBD1. The CDR3 has 15 residues. The germline CDR1 and CDR2 sequences are MGHDK and SYGVNS. V shed 4 bases and J 2 bases; nucleotides not matched to a gene: 5.

The chain recombines TRBV11-2 with TRBJ2-1; 7 bases map to TRBD2. The CDR3 loop spans 14 amino acids. V was clipped by 7 bases and J by 3 bases; unmatched bases: 6. The V gene's germline CDR1 is SGHAT and CDR2 FQNNGV. The CDR3 bases are TGTGCCAGCACCGGGACTAACTACTACAATGAGCAGTTCTTC. Translating it yields CASTGTNYYNEQFF. Supplemented by reference TRBV11-2 and TRBJ2-1, the full variable domain reads EAGVAQSPRYKIIEKRQSVAFWCNPISGHATLYWYQQILGQGPKLLIQFQNNGVVDDSQLPKDRFSAERLKGVDSTLKIQPAKLEDSAVYLCASTGTNYYNEQFFGPGTRLTVL.

CDR3 nucleotides: TGTGCCAGCAGTTCTTATCGCGTCCCGGGACAGGGGGACCTCGATGGCTACACCTTC. Translated: CASSSYRVPGQGDLDGYTF. V usage is TRBV28 and J usage is TRBJ1-2; 11 positions match TRBD1. The CDR3 covers 19 residues. Germline trimming cut 4 bases from V and 6 bases from J; bases unmatched to any gene: 19. The germline V gene encodes CDR1 MDHEN and CDR2 SYDVKM.